The rows below give T cell receptor beta chains drawn from one sample of a study of T cells after yellow fever vaccination. In TCRdb, the 5' RACE reads were re-called with MiXCR into one record per CDR3 protein. The repertoire consists of some 350,000 distinct CDR3 sequences, with around a tenth occurring once and the leading ten covering more than 15%. The sample here was PBMCs, taken on the day of the first yellow fever vaccination. The receptors derive from a man aged 18-30 years who received the YFV17D yellow fever vaccine. Each CDR3 is given with its conserved first and last residue. Each record gives: D gene, J gene, V gene, clone size, CDR3 DNA, CDR3 protein. A D gene is named only where the DNA matches it firmly. Size is stated for part of the rows, as once, few or many counts, or as a class when the clone is expanded.

d_call: .
j_call: TRBJ1-1
v_call: TRBV6-5
clone_size: few
cdr3_nt: TGTGCCAGCAGTTTCCCAGGCGACAGTGCGGGAATGAACACTGAAGCTTTCTTT
cdr3_aa: CASSFPGDSAGMNTEAFF

d_call: TRBD1
j_call: TRBJ2-1
v_call: TRBV18
clone_size: few
cdr3_nt: TGTGCCAGCTCAACGCGACAGGGGCCGAGCTCCTACAATGAGCAGTTCTTC
cdr3_aa: CASSTRQGPSSYNEQFF

d_call: TRBD1
j_call: TRBJ2-2
v_call: TRBV5-1
clone_size: many
cdr3_nt: TGCGCCAGCAGCTTGGCTGGGACAGGGGGCACCGGGGAGCTGTTTTTT
cdr3_aa: CASSLAGTGGTGELFF

d_call: .
j_call: TRBJ2-5
v_call: TRBV11-2
clone_size: .
cdr3_nt: TGTGCCAGCAGAACCCTTATACGAGGGACCCAGTACTTC
cdr3_aa: CASRTLIRGTQYF

d_call: TRBD1
j_call: TRBJ1-6
v_call: TRBV12-3/TRBV12-4
clone_size: .
cdr3_nt: TGTGCCAGCAGTTTTCCCTCAGTCAGGGGGTATAATTCACCCCTCCACTTT
cdr3_aa: CASSFPSVRGYNSPLHF

d_call: .
j_call: TRBJ2-1
v_call: TRBV12-3/TRBV12-4
clone_size: .
cdr3_nt: TGTGCCAGCAGCTTACAGGCCTACTACAATGAGCAGTTCTTC
cdr3_aa: CASSLQAYYNEQFF

d_call: TRBD1
j_call: TRBJ2-7
v_call: TRBV12-3/TRBV12-4
clone_size: few
cdr3_nt: TGTGCCAGCAGTTTCCGGACAGGGGTTATGTTCTACGAGCAGTACTTC
cdr3_aa: CASSFRTGVMFYEQYF

d_call: TRBD2
j_call: TRBJ2-7
v_call: TRBV4-1
clone_size: .
cdr3_nt: TGCGCCAGCAGCCACGGGACTAGCGGGAGCGAGCAGTACTTC
cdr3_aa: CASSHGTSGSEQYF

d_call: TRBD2
j_call: TRBJ2-3
v_call: TRBV4-2
clone_size: many
cdr3_nt: TGTGCCAGCAGCCGGACCTCTGGGGCGGGGGACACAGATACGCAGTATTTT
cdr3_aa: CASSRTSGAGDTDTQYF

d_call: .
j_call: TRBJ2-5
v_call: TRBV18
clone_size: .
cdr3_nt: TGTGCCAGCTCACCACTAGGTCCTCAGGGACAAGAGACCCAGTACTTC
cdr3_aa: CASSPLGPQGQETQYF

d_call: .
j_call: TRBJ2-1
v_call: TRBV4-3
clone_size: few
cdr3_nt: TGCGCCAGCAGCCAGGAACAGCGGCTAGACTACAATGAGCAGTTCTTC
cdr3_aa: CASSQEQRLDYNEQFF

d_call: .
j_call: TRBJ1-1
v_call: TRBV7-2
clone_size: few
cdr3_nt: TGTGCCAGCAGCCAGGCGGGGGGCAGCGCTGAAGCTTTCTTT
cdr3_aa: CASSQAGGSAEAFF

d_call: TRBD2
j_call: TRBJ2-3
v_call: TRBV4-3
clone_size: .
cdr3_nt: TGCGCCAGCAGCCAAGATTTGGGACTAGCTGTGTATTTT
cdr3_aa: CASSQDLGLAVYF

d_call: .
j_call: TRBJ2-1
v_call: TRBV9
clone_size: many
cdr3_nt: TGTGCCAGCAGCTCACGGGGAGACAATGAGCAGTTCTTC
cdr3_aa: CASSSRGDNEQFF

d_call: .
j_call: TRBJ1-2
v_call: TRBV27
clone_size: few
cdr3_nt: TGTGCCAGCAGTTTAAGGCCAGAACCCTATGGCTACACCTTC
cdr3_aa: CASSLRPEPYGYTF

d_call: TRBD1
j_call: TRBJ1-3
v_call: TRBV6-1
clone_size: many
cdr3_nt: TGTGCCAGCAGCCGCGGACAGGTCTCTGGAAACACCATATATTTT
cdr3_aa: CASSRGQVSGNTIYF

d_call: .
j_call: TRBJ2-3
v_call: TRBV7-2
clone_size: many
cdr3_nt: TGTGCCAGCAGCCCTTGGGGGGATACGCAGTATTTT
cdr3_aa: CASSPWGDTQYF

d_call: .
j_call: TRBJ2-3
v_call: TRBV11-1
clone_size: few
cdr3_nt: TGTGCCAGCAGCTCCCGGCGGGGCCAGTTCATAAAGAACCGGTTCGCAGATACGCAGTATTTT
cdr3_aa: CASSSRRGQFIKNRFADTQYF

d_call: TRBD1
j_call: TRBJ1-2
v_call: TRBV6-1
clone_size: few
cdr3_nt: TGTGCCAGCAGTACCCGGACAGGGGGTGTCTATGGCTACACCTTC
cdr3_aa: CASSTRTGGVYGYTF

d_call: .
j_call: TRBJ2-2
v_call: TRBV9
clone_size: .
cdr3_nt: TGTGCCAGCAGCGTATACCCCGGGGAGCTGTTTTTT
cdr3_aa: CASSVYPGELFF

d_call: TRBD2
j_call: TRBJ2-2
v_call: TRBV5-1
clone_size: .
cdr3_nt: TGCGCCAGCAGCAGAAAGACTAGCGGGGGGGCAGTCGGCGGGGAGCTGTTTTTT
cdr3_aa: CASSRKTSGGAVGGELFF

d_call: .
j_call: TRBJ1-5
v_call: TRBV4-1
clone_size: few
cdr3_nt: TGCGCCAGCAGCCAAACGCGGAATCAGCCCCAGCATTTT
cdr3_aa: CASSQTRNQPQHF

d_call: .
j_call: TRBJ2-1
v_call: TRBV16
clone_size: many
cdr3_nt: TGTGCCAGCAGCCAAGACGGTCAGTACAATGAGCAGTTCTTC
cdr3_aa: CASSQDGQYNEQFF

d_call: .
j_call: TRBJ1-5
v_call: TRBV5-1
clone_size: .
cdr3_nt: TGCGCCAGCAGCTTGCTTGGAGGGCCTCAGCCCCAGCATTTT
cdr3_aa: CASSLLGGPQPQHF

d_call: TRBD1
j_call: TRBJ1-2
v_call: TRBV7-2
clone_size: .
cdr3_nt: TGTGCCAGCACCCTCCGGGACAGGGTACCATGGGGCTACACCTTC
cdr3_aa: CASTLRDRVPWGYTF

d_call: .
j_call: TRBJ2-1
v_call: TRBV6-5
clone_size: few
cdr3_nt: TGTGCCAGCAGTCCCAACCAGGGGCAGTTCTTC
cdr3_aa: CASSPNQGQFF

d_call: TRBD1
j_call: TRBJ2-7
v_call: TRBV20-1
clone_size: .
cdr3_nt: TGCAGTGCATCCGCGGACAGGACGGTCTACGAGCAGTACTTC
cdr3_aa: CSASADRTVYEQYF

d_call: TRBD1
j_call: TRBJ2-1
v_call: TRBV7-2
clone_size: few
cdr3_nt: TGTGCCAGCACCTGGGACAGCCTCAATGAGCAGTTCTTC
cdr3_aa: CASTWDSLNEQFF

d_call: .
j_call: TRBJ1-2
v_call: TRBV30
clone_size: few
cdr3_nt: TGTGCCCTGCATGGAACTGGCTACACCTTC
cdr3_aa: CALHGTGYTF

d_call: .
j_call: TRBJ1-3
v_call: TRBV4-1
clone_size: few
cdr3_nt: TGCGCCAGCAGCCAAGGGCGTAGCTCTGGAAACACCATATATTTT
cdr3_aa: CASSQGRSSGNTIYF

d_call: TRBD2
j_call: TRBJ2-2
v_call: TRBV12-3/TRBV12-4
clone_size: .
cdr3_nt: TGTGCCAGCAGTAATAGCGGGGGGAACACCGGGGAGCTGTTTTTT
cdr3_aa: CASSNSGGNTGELFF

d_call: .
j_call: TRBJ2-4
v_call: TRBV3-1
clone_size: many
cdr3_nt: TGTGCCAGCAGCTCCAGACAACAGGGAGCCAAAAACATTCAGTACTTC
cdr3_aa: CASSSRQQGAKNIQYF

d_call: .
j_call: TRBJ2-7
v_call: TRBV19
clone_size: few
cdr3_nt: TGTGCCAGTTCCATAAAGACAGCTTACGAGCAGTACTTC
cdr3_aa: CASSIKTAYEQYF

d_call: TRBD2
j_call: TRBJ2-5
v_call: TRBV5-1
clone_size: .
cdr3_nt: TGCGCCAGCACGGGACTAGCGGGTTCCGGGGAGACCCAGTACTTC
cdr3_aa: CASTGLAGSGETQYF

d_call: .
j_call: TRBJ2-1
v_call: TRBV9
clone_size: few
cdr3_nt: TGTGCCAGCAGCGTAGTAGTTCAAGATGAGCAGTTCTTC
cdr3_aa: CASSVVVQDEQFF

d_call: TRBD2
j_call: TRBJ2-1
v_call: TRBV3-1
clone_size: many
cdr3_nt: TGTGCCAGCAGCCAAGAATCACGGGGGGGTGACGATGAGCAGTTCTTC
cdr3_aa: CASSQESRGGDDEQFF

d_call: .
j_call: TRBJ1-1
v_call: TRBV7-2
clone_size: .
cdr3_nt: TGTGCCAGCAGCCAGGGATGGGGACTTGAAGCTTTCTTT
cdr3_aa: CASSQGWGLEAFF

d_call: TRBD1
j_call: TRBJ1-4
v_call: TRBV10-3
clone_size: .
cdr3_nt: TGTGCCATCAGTCCGGATGACGGGACAGCAACTAATGAAAAACTGTTTTTT
cdr3_aa: CAISPDDGTATNEKLFF

d_call: TRBD1
j_call: TRBJ2-5
v_call: TRBV5-1
clone_size: many
cdr3_nt: TGCGCCAGCAGTCCCGGACAGGGTCTGGAGACCCAGTACTTC
cdr3_aa: CASSPGQGLETQYF

d_call: .
j_call: TRBJ1-5
v_call: TRBV7-2
clone_size: few
cdr3_nt: TGTGCCAGCAGCTGGGATGGGTACAATCAGCCCCAGCATTTT
cdr3_aa: CASSWDGYNQPQHF

d_call: .
j_call: TRBJ2-1
v_call: TRBV4-2
clone_size: few
cdr3_nt: TGTGCCAGCAGCCAAGCAGGGAATAATGAGCAGTTCTTC
cdr3_aa: CASSQAGNNEQFF

d_call: .
j_call: TRBJ1-2
v_call: TRBV6-6
clone_size: few
cdr3_nt: TGTGCCACCCCTCACCTAGAAGGAGGCTACACCTTC
cdr3_aa: CATPHLEGGYTF

d_call: .
j_call: TRBJ1-4
v_call: TRBV12-3/TRBV12-4
clone_size: .
cdr3_nt: TGTGCCAGCAGTTTGTTGGGGATTCGTGAAAAACTGTTTTTT
cdr3_aa: CASSLLGIREKLFF

d_call: .
j_call: TRBJ2-3
v_call: TRBV6-5
clone_size: few
cdr3_nt: TGTGCCAGCAGTTCTCTGGGCCGGACGCAGTATTTT
cdr3_aa: CASSSLGRTQYF

d_call: .
j_call: TRBJ2-5
v_call: TRBV7-3
clone_size: .
cdr3_nt: TGTGCCAGCAGCGCCGGCCATCAAGAGACCCAGTACTTC
cdr3_aa: CASSAGHQETQYF

d_call: .
j_call: TRBJ1-1
v_call: TRBV7-3
clone_size: .
cdr3_nt: TGTGCCAGCAGCCTCAGTGGGGCGGAGGCTGAAGCTTTCTTT
cdr3_aa: CASSLSGAEAEAFF

d_call: .
j_call: TRBJ1-5
v_call: TRBV7-2
clone_size: few
cdr3_nt: TGTGCCAGCAGTATCTCTAGCAATCAGCCCCAGCATTTT
cdr3_aa: CASSISSNQPQHF

d_call: .
j_call: TRBJ2-5
v_call: TRBV18
clone_size: .
cdr3_nt: TGTGCCAGCTCACCGGGGCGGGTTCAAGAGACCCAGTACTTC
cdr3_aa: CASSPGRVQETQYF

d_call: .
j_call: TRBJ1-1
v_call: TRBV19
clone_size: .
cdr3_nt: TGTGCCAGTAGTATCCCAACAGACTCGACTGAAGCTTTCTTT
cdr3_aa: CASSIPTDSTEAFF

d_call: TRBD2
j_call: TRBJ2-2
v_call: TRBV7-2
clone_size: .
cdr3_nt: TGTGCCAGCAGCAGAGCGGGGGGGCGCACCGGGGAGCTGTTTTTT
cdr3_aa: CASSRAGGRTGELFF

d_call: .
j_call: TRBJ2-1
v_call: TRBV20-1
clone_size: few
cdr3_nt: TGCAGTGCTAGAGTTCACAATGAGCAGTTCTTC
cdr3_aa: CSARVHNEQFF

d_call: .
j_call: TRBJ2-3
v_call: TRBV2
clone_size: many
cdr3_nt: TGTGCCAGCAGTGCCAGGACACCCACAGATACGCAGTATTTT
cdr3_aa: CASSARTPTDTQYF

d_call: .
j_call: TRBJ2-1
v_call: TRBV7-9
clone_size: many
cdr3_nt: TGTGCCAGCAGCCCCTACAATGAGCAGTTCTTC
cdr3_aa: CASSPYNEQFF

d_call: TRBD1
j_call: TRBJ1-1
v_call: TRBV2
clone_size: few
cdr3_nt: TGTGCCAGCAGTCTGACAGGGAAGGACACTGAAGCTTTCTTT
cdr3_aa: CASSLTGKDTEAFF

d_call: TRBD1
j_call: TRBJ2-2
v_call: TRBV7-9
clone_size: few
cdr3_nt: TGTGCCAGCAGAAGGACAGGGGCGGTTACCGGGGAGCTGTTTTTT
cdr3_aa: CASRRTGAVTGELFF

d_call: TRBD1
j_call: TRBJ1-6
v_call: TRBV2
clone_size: few
cdr3_nt: TGTGCCAGCACCCTTGACAGGGGGCGGTCACCCCTCCACTTT
cdr3_aa: CASTLDRGRSPLHF

d_call: TRBD1
j_call: TRBJ1-1
v_call: TRBV19
clone_size: .
cdr3_nt: TGTGCCAGTAGTATTACAGGGGGAGACTCTGAAGCTTTCTTT
cdr3_aa: CASSITGGDSEAFF